The source of this TCR beta chain is a study of beta chain features in type 1 diabetes. The study's findings and limits: A moderate, significant TCRB CDR3 shortening appeared in type 1 diabetes across four CD4+ subsets. The question of HLA type influencing TCRB rearrangement was one that remained unresolved here.

This clone turned up a few times. Its antigen is not known. The entirety of the isolated RNA underwent reverse transcription, so expressed TCRB transcripts were sequenced. Repertoires were generated with immunoSEQ multiplex PCR, while TCRdb's copy carries only in-frame clones and drops some. This sample has almost 350,000 clones, with roughly a tenth found just once. Germline CDR1 SGHTA, CDR2 FQGNSA. Trimming stripped 2 bases from V and 0 bases from J, with 8 bases between. The CDR3 covers 15 residues. This TCR came from a young man with type 1 diabetes. The V and J genes are TRBV7-2 and TRBJ1-5; D may be TRBD1 (5 bases). The sequencing input was central memory CD4+ T cells from blood. CDR3 nucleotide sequence: TGTGCCAGCAGCTTATGGGGGAATAGCAATCAGCCCCAGCATTTT. Protein sequence: CASSLWGNSNQPQHF.